This T cell receptor (beta chain) comes out of a study of blood T cell repertoires in COVID-19. Whole-study context: The origin of the acute and convalescent COVID-19 samples was the United States, Italy and Spain. T cells, B-cell-depleted T cells, or PBMCs provided the cDNA or gDNA that served as material.

This clone was observed a few times. Trimming shortened V by 3 bases and J by 5 bases, and 6 bases separated the two germline ends. The CDR3 totals 12 residues. Germline V gene lookup returns CDR1 SEHNR and CDR2 FQNEAQ (reference sequence). In the authors' workflow: Amplification from reference gene primers served as the basis for estimated nucleated cell counts. Profiled with immunoSEQ multiplex PCR; TCRdb holds only in-frame clones, not every one. The V and J calls and clone size come from that table; D and trimming were worked out from the DNA. The table records more than 95,000 clones, around 76% of them present only once.

This chain connects TRBV7-9 to TRBJ2-3, with D unresolved. Specimen: peripheral blood. The TCR was taken from a woman in her sixties or seventies with acute or convalescent COVID-19. CDR3 protein: CASSFEVDTQYF. The CDR3 nucleotides are TGTGCCAGCAGCTTCGAGGTAGATACGCAGTATTTT.